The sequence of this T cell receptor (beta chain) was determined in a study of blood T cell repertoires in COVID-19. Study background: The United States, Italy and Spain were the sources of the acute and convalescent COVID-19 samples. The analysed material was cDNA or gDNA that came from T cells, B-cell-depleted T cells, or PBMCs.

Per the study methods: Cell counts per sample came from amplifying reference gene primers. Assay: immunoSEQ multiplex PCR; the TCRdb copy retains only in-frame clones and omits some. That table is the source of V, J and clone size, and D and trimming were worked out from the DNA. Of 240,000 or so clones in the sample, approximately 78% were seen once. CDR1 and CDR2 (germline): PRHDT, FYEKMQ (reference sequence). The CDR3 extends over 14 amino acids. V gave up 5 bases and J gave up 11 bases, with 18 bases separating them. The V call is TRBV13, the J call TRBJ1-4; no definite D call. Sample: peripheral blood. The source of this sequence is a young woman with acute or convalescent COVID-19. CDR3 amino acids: CASSLGGPNPKLFF. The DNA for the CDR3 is TGTGCCAGCAGCCTCGGCGGGCCTAACCCTAAACTGTTTTTT. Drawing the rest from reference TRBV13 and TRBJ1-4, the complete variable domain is AAGVIQSPRHLIKEKRETATLKCYPIPRHDTVYWYQQGPGQDPQFLISFYEKMQSDKGSIPDRFSAQQFSDYHSELNMSSLELGDSALYFCASSLGGPNPKLFFGSGTQLSVL.